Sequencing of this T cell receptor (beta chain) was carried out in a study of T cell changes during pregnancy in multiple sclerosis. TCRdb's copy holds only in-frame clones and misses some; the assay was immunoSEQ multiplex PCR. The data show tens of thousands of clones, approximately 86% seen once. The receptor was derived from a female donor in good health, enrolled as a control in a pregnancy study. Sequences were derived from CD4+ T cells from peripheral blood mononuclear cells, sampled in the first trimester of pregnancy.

CDR3 sequence (DNA): TGTGCCAGCAGCTCCTTAGCGGGGGCCCAGGAGACCCAGTACTTC. The encoded protein is CASSSLAGAQETQYF. The rearrangement links TRBV7-2 to TRBJ2-5; 9 nucleotides match TRBD2. Germline V gives CDR1 SGHTA, CDR2 FQGNSA. This CDR3 has 15 residues. V was clipped by 4 bases and J by 5 bases; unmatched bases: 8.